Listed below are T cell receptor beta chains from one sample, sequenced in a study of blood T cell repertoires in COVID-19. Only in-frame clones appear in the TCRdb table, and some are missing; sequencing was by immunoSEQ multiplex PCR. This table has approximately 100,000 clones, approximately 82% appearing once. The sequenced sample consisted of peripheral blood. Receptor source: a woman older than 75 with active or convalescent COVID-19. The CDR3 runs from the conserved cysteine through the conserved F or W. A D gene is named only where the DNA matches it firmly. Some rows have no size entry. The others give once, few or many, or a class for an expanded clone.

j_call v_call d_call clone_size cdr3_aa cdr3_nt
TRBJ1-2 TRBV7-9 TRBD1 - CASSYYGTGGLGYGYTF TGTGCCAGCAGCTACTACGGGACAGGGGGGTTAGGGTATGGCTACACCTTC
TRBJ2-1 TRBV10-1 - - CATSDFLGYNEQFF TGCGCCACCTCGGACTTTCTGGGCTACAATGAGCAGTTCTTC
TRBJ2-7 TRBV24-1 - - CATSEGGRWDEQYF TGTGCCACCAGTGAAGGAGGCAGGTGGGACGAGCAGTACTTC
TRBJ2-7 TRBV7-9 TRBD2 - CASSRGLAVSGEQYF TGTGCCAGCAGCCGAGGACTAGCCGTCTCTGGGGAGCAGTACTTC
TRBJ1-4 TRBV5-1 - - CASSLSRGREKLFF TGCGCCAGCAGCTTATCCAGGGGTAGGGAAAAACTGTTTTTT
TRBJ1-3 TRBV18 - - CASSPPSQPSSGNTIYF TGTGCCAGCTCACCACCGTCACAGCCGAGCTCTGGAAACACCATATATTTT
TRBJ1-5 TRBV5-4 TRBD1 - CASSPGQGNQPQHF TGTGCCAGCAGCCCGGGACAGGGCAATCAGCCCCAGCATTTT
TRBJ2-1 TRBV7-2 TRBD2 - CASSSGLSGRARDEQFF TGTGCCAGCAGCTCCGGGCTATCGGGGAGGGCCCGGGATGAGCAGTTCTTC
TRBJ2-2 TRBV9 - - CASSVGLNTGELFF TGTGCCAGCAGCGTAGGCCTAAACACCGGGGAGCTGTTTTTT
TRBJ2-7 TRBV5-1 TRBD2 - CASYPGTSAHEQYF TGCGCCAGTTACCCCGGGACTAGCGCCCACGAGCAGTACTTC
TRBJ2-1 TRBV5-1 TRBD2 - CASSVGTSGYNEQFF TGCGCCAGCAGCGTGGGGACTAGCGGTTACAATGAGCAGTTCTTC
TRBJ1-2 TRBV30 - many CAWGVLSAAYGYTF TGTGCCTGGGGCGTCCTGAGTGCGGCCTATGGCTACACCTTC
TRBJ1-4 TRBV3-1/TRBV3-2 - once CASSLRESPRLFF TGTGCCAGCAGCCTCCGGGAGTCTCCCCGGCTGTTTTTT
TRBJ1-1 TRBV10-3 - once CAINGQTNTEAFF TGTGCCATCAACGGACAGACGAACACTGAAGCTTTCTTT
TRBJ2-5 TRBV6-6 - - CASRFSQETQYF TGTGCCAGCAGGTTCTCCCAAGAGACCCAGTACTTC
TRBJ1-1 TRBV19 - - CASSIFREAFF TGTGCCAGTAGTATTTTCAGGGAAGCTTTCTTT
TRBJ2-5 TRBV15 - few CATSRVNTGSETQYF TGTGCCACCAGCAGAGTGAATACAGGGTCGGAGACCCAGTACTTC
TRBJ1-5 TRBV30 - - CAWSAQVGGNQPQHF TGTGCCTGGAGTGCACAGGTTGGGGGCAATCAGCCCCAGCATTTT
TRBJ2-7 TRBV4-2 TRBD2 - CASSPRAGLAGAEQYF TGTGCCAGCAGCCCAAGAGCAGGACTAGCGGGAGCCGAGCAGTACTTC
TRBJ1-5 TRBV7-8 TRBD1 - CASSLGYFGTGSHSNQPQHF TGTGCCAGCAGCTTAGGATATTTTGGGACAGGGAGCCATAGCAATCAGCCCCAGCATTTT
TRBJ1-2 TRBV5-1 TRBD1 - CASSAQDRGRGSGYTF TGCGCCAGCAGCGCCCAAGACAGGGGCCGCGGCTCCGGCTACACCTTC
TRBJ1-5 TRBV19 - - CASSGGLRQPQHF TGTGCCAGTAGTGGAGGGTTACGACAGCCCCAGCATTTT
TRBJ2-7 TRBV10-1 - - CASSLGAAAEYEQYF TGCGCCAGCAGCTTAGGGGCAGCCGCTGAGTACGAGCAGTACTTC
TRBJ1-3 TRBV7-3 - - CASSLICSGNTIYF TGTGCCAGCAGCTTAATCTGCTCTGGAAACACCATATATTTT
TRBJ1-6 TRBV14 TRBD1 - CASSQTQGGFNSPLHF TGTGCCAGCAGCCAAACTCAGGGGGGATTTAATTCACCCCTCCACTTT
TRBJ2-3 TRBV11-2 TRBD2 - CASSPGAGGADTQYF TGTGCCAGCAGCCCTGGAGCGGGAGGGGCGGATACGCAGTATTTT
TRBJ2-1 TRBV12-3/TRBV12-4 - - CASSITYNEQFF TGTGCCAGCAGTATTACCTACAATGAGCAGTTCTTC
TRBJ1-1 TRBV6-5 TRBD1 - CASSLNRGNTEAFF TGTGCCAGCAGCTTAAACAGGGGGAACACTGAAGCTTTCTTT
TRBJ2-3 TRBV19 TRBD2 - CASSTSGRAGTDTQYF TGTGCCAGTAGTACTAGCGGGAGGGCCGGCACAGATACGCAGTATTTT
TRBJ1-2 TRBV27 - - CASSFGQKNGYTF TGTGCCAGCAGTTTTGGACAGAAAAATGGCTACACCTTC
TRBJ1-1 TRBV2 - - CASRAAPTGNTEAFF TGTGCCAGCAGAGCTGCCCCGACAGGGAACACTGAAGCTTTCTTT
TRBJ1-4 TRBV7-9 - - CASSPRRQQKLFF TGTGCCAGCAGCCCCCGAAGACAGCAAAAACTGTTTTTT
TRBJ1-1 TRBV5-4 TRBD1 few CASRWQGVDEAFF TGTGCCAGCAGATGGCAGGGGGTAGATGAAGCTTTCTTT
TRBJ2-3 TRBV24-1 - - CATSYSWGDPAPDTQYF TGTGCCACCAGTTATTCGTGGGGGGACCCGGCCCCAGATACGCAGTATTTT
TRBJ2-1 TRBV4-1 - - CASSQDWAHNEQFF TGCGCCAGCAGCCAAGATTGGGCCCACAATGAGCAGTTCTTC
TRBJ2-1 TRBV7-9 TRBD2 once CASSRAGVDDEQFF TGTGCCAGCAGCCGAGCGGGAGTTGATGATGAGCAGTTCTTC
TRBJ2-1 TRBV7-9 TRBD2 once CASSSAGEVNEQFF TGTGCCAGCAGCTCGGCGGGAGAAGTCAATGAGCAGTTCTTC
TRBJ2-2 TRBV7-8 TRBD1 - CASSFGQGAVGELFF TGTGCCAGCAGCTTCGGTCAGGGGGCCGTCGGGGAGCTGTTTTTT
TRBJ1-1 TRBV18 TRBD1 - CASSLLQGANTEAFF TGTGCCAGCTCACTACTACAGGGGGCGAACACTGAAGCTTTCTTT
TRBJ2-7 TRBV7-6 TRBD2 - CASSSVTSGSHEQYF TGTGCCAGCAGCTCGGTGACTAGCGGGAGCCACGAGCAGTACTTC
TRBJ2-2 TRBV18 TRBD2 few CASSPSKTSGSSTGELFF TGTGCCAGCTCACCATCCAAAACTAGCGGGAGCTCTACCGGGGAGCTGTTTTTT
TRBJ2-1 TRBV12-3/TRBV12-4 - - CASRLGLASSFF TGTGCCAGCAGGCTCGGACTTGCTTCTTCTTTCTTC
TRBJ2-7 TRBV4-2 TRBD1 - CASSLMTGVSYEQYF TGTGCCAGCAGCCTAATGACAGGGGTATCCTACGAGCAGTACTTC
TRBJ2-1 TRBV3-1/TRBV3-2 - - CASSQDGQRPWVF TGTGCCAGCAGCCAAGATGGCCAGCGACCTTGGGTCTTC
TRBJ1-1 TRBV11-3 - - CASSFIPHRSLRNTEAFF TGTGCCAGCAGCTTTATCCCCCACAGGTCTCTAAGGAACACTGAAGCTTTCTTT
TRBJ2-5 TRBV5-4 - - CASSGGWGDQETQYF TGTGCCAGCAGCGGCGGGTGGGGAGACCAAGAGACCCAGTACTTC
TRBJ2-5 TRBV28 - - CASSLRGPFPLQETQYF TGTGCCAGCAGTCTCAGGGGCCCGTTCCCCCTTCAAGAGACCCAGTACTTC
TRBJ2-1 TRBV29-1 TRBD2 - CSVVLAGAYEQFF TGCAGCGTTGTGCTAGCGGGAGCGTATGAGCAGTTCTTC
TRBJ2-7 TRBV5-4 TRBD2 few CASSFRTSGSGAYEQYF TGTGCCAGCAGCTTCCGGACTAGCGGGAGTGGGGCCTACGAGCAGTACTTC
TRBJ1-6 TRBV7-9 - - CASSLGVGPNSPLHF TGTGCCAGCAGCTTGGGAGTGGGCCCTAATTCACCCCTCCACTTT
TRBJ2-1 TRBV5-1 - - CASSLGLGRSSYNEQFF TGCGCCAGCAGCTTGGGATTAGGTCGGAGCTCCTACAATGAGCAGTTCTTC
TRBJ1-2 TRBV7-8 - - CASSFSPGEYGYTF TGTGCCAGCAGCTTCAGTCCAGGGGAGTATGGCTACACCTTC